A single sample gave rise to the 15 T cell receptor beta chains below, sequenced in a study of somatic mutations in cytotoxic T cells in rheumatoid arthritis. The assay was immunoSEQ multiplex PCR, and TCRdb's table has in-frame clones only and misses some. The sample consists of roughly 15,000 clones, approximately 82% of them appearing once. Specimen: CD8+ T cells sorted from blood. These receptor sequences come from an adult with rheumatoid arthritis.

CDR3 sequence reads: CASSPTSGPLYEQYF. CDR3 coding DNA: TGTGCCAGCAGCCCGACGTCCGGTCCCCTCTACGAGCAGTACTTC. The rearrangement uses TRBV7-2 and TRBJ2-7; the D is unclear. Germline loops: CDR1 SGHTA, CDR2 FQGNSA. The CDR3 is made up of 15 amino acids. V was trimmed by 5 bases and J by 3 bases, leaving 17 bases between them. Filled out from reference TRBV7-2 and TRBJ2-7, the complete variable domain reads GAGVSQSPSNKVTEKGKDVELRCDPISGHTALYWYRQSLGQGLEFLIYFQGNSAPDKSGLPSDRFSAERTGGSVSTLTIQRTQQEDSAVYLCASSPTSGPLYEQYFGPGTRLTVT.

This clone is a singleton in its sample. The chain carries TRBV2 and TRBJ2-1; 8 nucleotides line up with TRBD2. The CDR3 loop spans 15 amino acids. V shed 2 bases and J 2 bases; nucleotides not matched to a gene: 2. Germline V CDR1 and CDR2: SNHLY, FYNNEI. In DNA, the CDR3 is TGTGCCAGCAGTGAAACTAGCGGAGCCTACAATGAGCAGTTCTTC. Translation: CASSETSGAYNEQFF.

The J gene is TRBJ2-6, the V gene TRBV4-1, with unresolved D. Trimming took 1 base from V and 3 from J, leaving 16 bases between them. Per the germline V gene, CDR1 is MGHRA and CDR2 is YSYEKL. The length of the CDR3 is 18 residues. CDR3 region: CASSQGVLGNGGANVLTF. The CDR3 DNA reads TGCGCCAGCAGCCAAGGGGTCTTAGGGAACGGTGGGGCCAACGTCCTGACTTTC.

This clone was detected only a few times. The V call is TRBV5-4, the J call TRBJ1-5; D might be TRBD1 (5 bases). CDR3 size: 16 residues. CDR1 and CDR2 (germline): SGHNT, YYREEE (reference sequence). Trimming shortened V by 4 bases and J by 8 bases, and 22 bases separated the two germline ends. This chain's CDR3 is CASSPTLGDRWKPQHF. DNA of the CDR3: TGTGCCAGCAGCCCCACGTTGGGGGACCGGTGGAAGCCCCAGCATTTT. Complete variable domain (other parts from reference TRBV5-4 and TRBJ1-5): ETGVTQSPTHLIKTRGQQVTLRCSSQSGHNTVSWYQQALGQGPQFIFQYYREEENGRGNFPPRFSGLQFPNYSSELNVNALELDDSALYLCASSPTLGDRWKPQHFGDGTRLSIL.

This chain uses TRBV7-6 with TRBJ2-1; 9 bases fit TRBD2. Trimming removed 4 bases from V and 5 bases from J; junction bases left unmatched: 12. This CDR3 is built from 17 residues. Per the germline V gene, CDR1 is SGHVS and CDR2 is FNYEAQ. DNA of the CDR3: TGTGCCAGCAGCTCTCTAGCGGGACCACTCCTGGACAATGAGCAGTTCTTC. Its translation: CASSSLAGPLLDNEQFF.

The CDR3 sequence is CASSGGTNTEAFF. Here the CDR3 DNA reads TGTGCCAGCAGTGGGGGGACCAACACTGAAGCTTTCTTT. This chain uses TRBV6-5 with TRBJ1-1; D possibly corresponds to TRBD1 (5 bases). The V gene lost 5 bases and the J gene lost 2 bases, with 9 bases spanning the gap. Germline assignment: CDR1 MNHEY and CDR2 SVGAGI. The CDR3 loop spans 13 amino acids.

V usage is TRBV7-9 and J usage is TRBJ2-3, with 7 nucleotides matching TRBD2. Germline-derived CDR1 and CDR2 are SEHNR and FQNEAQ (reference sequence). V lost 1 base, J lost 4 bases, and 5 bases stayed unmatched. CDR3 length: 15 amino acids. DNA of the CDR3: TGTGCCAGCAGCTTAGGCGGGGGACTCGCAGATACGCAGTATTTT. This codes for CASSLGGGLADTQYF.

V gene TRBV6-5 combines with J gene TRBJ2-1; TRBD2 matches 13 bases. The CDR3 contains 15 residues. V lost 5 bases and J lost 6; bases outside the gene matches: 4. The germline V gene has CDR1 MNHEY and CDR2 SVGAGI. CDR3 sequence reads: CASSVGLAGTNEQFF. The CDR3 DNA sequence: TGTGCCAGCAGTGTGGGACTAGCGGGGACCAATGAGCAGTTCTTC.

The chain combines TRBV27 with TRBJ2-7; D is perhaps TRBD2 (6 bases). The germline CDR1 and CDR2 sequences are MNHEY and SMNVEV (reference sequence). CDR3 size: 14 residues. The ends were cut back, 4 bases at V and 0 bases at J, with 10 bases in the middle. The CDR3 bases are TGTGCCAGCAGTTGGGGGGATAGCTCCTACGAGCAGTACTTC. Its translation is CASSWGDSSYEQYF.

This chain joins TRBV20-1 and TRBJ2-5; D possibly corresponds to TRBD2 (5 bases). The J call could be wrong; TRBJ2-7 is a better fit for the DNA end. This CDR3 comprises 11 residues. The germline V gene has CDR1 DFQATT and CDR2 SNEGSKA (reference sequence). CDR3 region: CSAPEGYEQYF. In nucleotides, the CDR3 is TGCAGTGCTCCCGAGGGTTACGAGCAGTACTTC.

V gene TRBV5-4 combines with J gene TRBJ2-7; TRBD1 matches at 8 bases. The CDR3 is 14 amino acids. Looked up from germline, CDR1 is SGHNT and CDR2 is YYREEE (reference sequence). The junction had 12 bases not matched to a gene; V was cut back by 6 bases and J by 7 bases. CDR3 loop: CASTKTGATREQYF. The CDR3 nucleotides are TGTGCCAGCACCAAGACAGGGGCGACGAGGGAGCAGTACTTC. Combining the CDR3 with reference TRBV5-4 and TRBJ2-7 gives the whole variable domain ETGVTQSPTHLIKTRGQQVTLRCSSQSGHNTVSWYQQALGQGPQFIFQYYREEENGRGNFPPRFSGLQFPNYSSELNVNALELDDSALYLCASTKTGATREQYFGPGTRLTVT.

V is TRBV11-1 and J is TRBJ2-7; TRBD1 agrees at 11 bases. J lost 5 bases, V lost 0 bases, and 3 bases had no gene match. Germline lookup yields CDR1 SGHAT and CDR2 FQDESV (reference sequence). This CDR3 has 15 amino acids. The CDR3 protein is CASSLAGQGVNEQYF. The CDR3, as DNA: TGTGCCAGCAGCTTAGCGGGACAGGGGGTAAACGAGCAGTACTTC.

This rearrangement joins TRBV6-4 to TRBJ2-2; D remains unclear. The CDR3 totals 10 residues. CDR1 and CDR2 from the germline V gene are MRHNA and SNTAGT. V lost 8 bases, J lost 9 bases, and 7 bases lay in between. The CDR3: CASDLRELFF. In nucleotides, the CDR3 is TGTGCCAGCGACCTCAGGGAGCTGTTTTTT.

The sample holds a few counts of this clone. The CDR3 here is CASLGGTEAFF. For the CDR3, the DNA is TGTGCCAGCTTGGGGGGGACTGAAGCTTTCTTT. The rearrangement links TRBV27 to TRBJ1-1, with a tentative D call TRBD1 (5 bases). The germline V and J ends were trimmed by 8 bases and 5 bases, with 9 bases remaining between them. Germline V gives CDR1 MNHEY, CDR2 SMNVEV (reference sequence). CDR3 size: 11 residues.

The chain combines TRBV6-1 with TRBJ1-5, with D unresolved. V shed 3 bases and J shed 4 bases, with 10 bases lying between them. The CDR3 totals 14 residues. Germline assignment: CDR1 MNHNS and CDR2 SASEGT. CDR3 protein: CASSEDGGNQPQHF. The CDR3 DNA reads as TGTGCCAGCAGTGAGGACGGTGGTAATCAGCCCCAGCATTTT.